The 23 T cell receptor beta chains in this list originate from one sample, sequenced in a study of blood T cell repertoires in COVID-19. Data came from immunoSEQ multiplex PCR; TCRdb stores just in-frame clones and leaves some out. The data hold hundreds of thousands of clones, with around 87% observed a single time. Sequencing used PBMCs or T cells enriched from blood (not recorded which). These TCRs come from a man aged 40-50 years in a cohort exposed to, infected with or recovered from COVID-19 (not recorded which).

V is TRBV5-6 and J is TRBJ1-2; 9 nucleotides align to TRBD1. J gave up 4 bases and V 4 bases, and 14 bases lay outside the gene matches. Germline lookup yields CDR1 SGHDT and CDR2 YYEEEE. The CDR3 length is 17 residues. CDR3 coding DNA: TGTGCCAGCAGCGCACCGGGCAACAGGGGGCGTCCCTATGGCTACACCTTC. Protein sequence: CASSAPGNRGRPYGYTF.

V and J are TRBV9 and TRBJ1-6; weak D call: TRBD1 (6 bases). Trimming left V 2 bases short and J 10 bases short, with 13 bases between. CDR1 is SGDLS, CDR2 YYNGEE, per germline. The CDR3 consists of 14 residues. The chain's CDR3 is CASSVGHPNSPLHF. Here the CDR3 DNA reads TGTGCCAGCAGCGTGGGACATCCAAACTCACCCCTCCACTTT.

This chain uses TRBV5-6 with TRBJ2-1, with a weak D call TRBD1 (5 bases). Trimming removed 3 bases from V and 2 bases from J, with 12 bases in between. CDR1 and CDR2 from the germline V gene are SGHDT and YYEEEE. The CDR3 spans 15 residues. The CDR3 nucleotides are TGTGCCAGCAGCTCTAACGACAGAGCCTACAATGAGCAGTTCTTC. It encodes CASSSNDRAYNEQFF. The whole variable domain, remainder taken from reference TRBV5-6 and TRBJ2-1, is DAGVTQSPTHLIKTRGQQVTLRCSPKSGHDTVSWYQQALGQGPQFIFQYYEEEERQRGNFPDRFSGHQFPNYSSELNVNALLLGDSALYLCASSSNDRAYNEQFFGPGTRLTVL.

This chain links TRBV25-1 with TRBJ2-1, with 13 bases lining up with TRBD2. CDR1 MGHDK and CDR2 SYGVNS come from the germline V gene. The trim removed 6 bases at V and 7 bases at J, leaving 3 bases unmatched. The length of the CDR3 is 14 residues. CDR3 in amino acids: CASRPGLAGNEQFF. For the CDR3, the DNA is TGTGCCAGCAGGCCGGGACTAGCGGGAAATGAGCAGTTCTTC.

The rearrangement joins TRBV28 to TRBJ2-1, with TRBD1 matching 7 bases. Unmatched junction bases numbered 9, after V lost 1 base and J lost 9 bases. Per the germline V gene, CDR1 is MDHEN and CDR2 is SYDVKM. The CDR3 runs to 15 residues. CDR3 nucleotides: TGTGCCAGCAGTTTATTTGAGACAGGGTTGGGTGAGCAGTTCTTC. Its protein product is CASSLFETGLGEQFF.

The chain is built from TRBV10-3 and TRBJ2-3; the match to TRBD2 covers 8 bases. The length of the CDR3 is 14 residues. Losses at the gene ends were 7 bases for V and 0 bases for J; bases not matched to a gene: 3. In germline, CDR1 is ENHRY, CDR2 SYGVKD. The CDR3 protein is CAIMREASTDTQYF. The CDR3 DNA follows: TGTGCCATCATGCGGGAGGCTAGCACAGATACGCAGTATTTT.

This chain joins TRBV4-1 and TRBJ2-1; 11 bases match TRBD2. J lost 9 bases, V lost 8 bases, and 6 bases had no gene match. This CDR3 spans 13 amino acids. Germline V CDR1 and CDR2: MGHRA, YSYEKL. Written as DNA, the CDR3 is TGCGCCAGCGGACTAGCGGGTGGAGGTGAGCAGTTCTTC. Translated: CASGLAGGGEQFF.

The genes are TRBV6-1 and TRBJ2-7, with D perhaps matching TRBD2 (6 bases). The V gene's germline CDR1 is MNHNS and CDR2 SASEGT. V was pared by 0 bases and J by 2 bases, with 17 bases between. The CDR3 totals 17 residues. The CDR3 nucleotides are TGTGCCAGCAGTGAAGCTTACGGTGGAGGGGATCCCTACGAGCAGTACTTC. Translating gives CASSEAYGGGDPYEQYF.

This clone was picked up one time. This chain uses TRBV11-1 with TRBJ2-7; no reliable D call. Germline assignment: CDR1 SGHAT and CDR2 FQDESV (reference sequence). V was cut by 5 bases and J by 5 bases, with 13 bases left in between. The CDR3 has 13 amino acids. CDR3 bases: TGTGCCAGCAGCCCAGGTGTGAGCAACGAGCAGTACTTC. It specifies CASSPGVSNEQYF.

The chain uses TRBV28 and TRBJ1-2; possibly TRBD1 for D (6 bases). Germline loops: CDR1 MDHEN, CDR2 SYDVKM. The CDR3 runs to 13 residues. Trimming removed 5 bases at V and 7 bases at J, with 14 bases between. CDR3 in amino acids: CASSKQGIPGYTF. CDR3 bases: TGTGCCAGCAGTAAACAGGGTATCCCTGGCTACACCTTC.

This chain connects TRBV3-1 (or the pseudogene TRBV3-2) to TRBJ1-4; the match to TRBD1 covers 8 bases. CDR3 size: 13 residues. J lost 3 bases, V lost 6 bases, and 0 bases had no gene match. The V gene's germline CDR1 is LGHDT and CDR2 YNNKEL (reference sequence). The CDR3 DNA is TGTGCCAGCAGGGGACAGGCTAATGAAAAACTGTTTTTT. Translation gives CASRGQANEKLFF.

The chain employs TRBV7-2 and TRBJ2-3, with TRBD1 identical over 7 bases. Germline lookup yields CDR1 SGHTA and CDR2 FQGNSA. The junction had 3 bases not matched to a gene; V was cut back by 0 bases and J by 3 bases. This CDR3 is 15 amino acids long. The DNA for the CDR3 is TGTGCCAGCAGCTTAGCGGCCAGGGGGACAGATACGCAGTATTTT. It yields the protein CASSLAARGTDTQYF.

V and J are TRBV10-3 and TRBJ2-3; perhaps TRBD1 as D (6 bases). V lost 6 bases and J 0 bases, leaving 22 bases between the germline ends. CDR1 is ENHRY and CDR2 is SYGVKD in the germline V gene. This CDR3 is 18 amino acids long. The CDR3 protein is CAISGTNGRSISTDTQYF. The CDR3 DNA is TGTGCCATCAGCGGGACAAATGGCCGAAGTATTAGCACAGATACGCAGTATTTT.

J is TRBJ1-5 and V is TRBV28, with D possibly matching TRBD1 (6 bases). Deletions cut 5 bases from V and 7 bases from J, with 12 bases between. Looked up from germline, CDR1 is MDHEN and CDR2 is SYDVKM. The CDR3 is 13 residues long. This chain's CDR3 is CASSLPDRQPQHF. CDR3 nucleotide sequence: TGTGCCAGCAGTCTCCCCGACAGGCAGCCCCAGCATTTT.

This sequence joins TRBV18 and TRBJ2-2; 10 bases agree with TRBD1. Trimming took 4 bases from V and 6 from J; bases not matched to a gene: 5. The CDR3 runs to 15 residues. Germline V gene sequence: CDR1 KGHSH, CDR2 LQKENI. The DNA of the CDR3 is TGTGCCAGCTCACTGACAGGGGGCGCGGCCGGGGAGCTGTTTTTT. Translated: CASSLTGGAAGELFF.

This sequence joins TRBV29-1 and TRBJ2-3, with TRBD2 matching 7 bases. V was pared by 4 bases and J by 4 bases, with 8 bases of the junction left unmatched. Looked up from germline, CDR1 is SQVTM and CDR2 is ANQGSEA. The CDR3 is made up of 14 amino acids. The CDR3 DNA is TGCAGCGTTGTACGGCGGGAGTGGGCAGATACGCAGTATTTT. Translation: CSVVRREWADTQYF.

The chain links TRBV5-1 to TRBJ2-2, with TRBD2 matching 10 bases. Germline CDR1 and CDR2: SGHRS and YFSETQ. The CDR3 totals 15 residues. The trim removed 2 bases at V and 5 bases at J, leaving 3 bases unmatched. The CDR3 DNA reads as TGCGCCAGCAGCTTAGGGACTAGCGTAACCGGGGAGCTGTTTTTT. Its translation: CASSLGTSVTGELFF.

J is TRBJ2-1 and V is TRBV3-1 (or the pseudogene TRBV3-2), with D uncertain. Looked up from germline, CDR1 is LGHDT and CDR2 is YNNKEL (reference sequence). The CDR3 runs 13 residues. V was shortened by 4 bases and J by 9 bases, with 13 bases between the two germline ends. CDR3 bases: TGTGCCAGCAGCCTAACCTCTAGGCGTGAGCAGTTCTTC. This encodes CASSLTSRREQFF.

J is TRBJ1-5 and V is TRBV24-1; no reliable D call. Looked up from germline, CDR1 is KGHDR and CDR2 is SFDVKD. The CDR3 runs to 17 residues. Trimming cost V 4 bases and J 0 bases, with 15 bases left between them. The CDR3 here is CATSEPRPPYSNQPQHF. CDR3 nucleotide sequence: TGTGCCACCAGTGAACCGAGGCCACCGTATAGCAATCAGCCCCAGCATTTT.

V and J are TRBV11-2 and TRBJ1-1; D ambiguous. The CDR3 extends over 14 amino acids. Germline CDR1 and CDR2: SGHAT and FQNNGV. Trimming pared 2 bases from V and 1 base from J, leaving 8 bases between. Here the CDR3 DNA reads TGTGCCAGCAGCTTAAGTGGGAGGAACACTGAAGCTTTCTTT. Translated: CASSLSGRNTEAFF.

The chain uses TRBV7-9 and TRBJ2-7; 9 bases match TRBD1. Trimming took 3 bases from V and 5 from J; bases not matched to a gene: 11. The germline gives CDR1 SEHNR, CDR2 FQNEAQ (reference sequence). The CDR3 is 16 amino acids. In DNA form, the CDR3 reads TGTGCCAGCAGCTTTCAATCCGGGACAGGGTTCCACGAGCAGTACTTC. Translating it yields CASSFQSGTGFHEQYF.

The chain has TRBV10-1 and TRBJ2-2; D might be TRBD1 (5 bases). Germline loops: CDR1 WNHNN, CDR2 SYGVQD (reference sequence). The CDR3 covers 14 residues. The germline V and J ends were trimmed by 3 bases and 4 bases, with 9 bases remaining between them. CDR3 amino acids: CASSESGFTGELFF. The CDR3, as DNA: TGCGCCAGCAGTGAATCAGGGTTCACCGGGGAGCTGTTTTTT.

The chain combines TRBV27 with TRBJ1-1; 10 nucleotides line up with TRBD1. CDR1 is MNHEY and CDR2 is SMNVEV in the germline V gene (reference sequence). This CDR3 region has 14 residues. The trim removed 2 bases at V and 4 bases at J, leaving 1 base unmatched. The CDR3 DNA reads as TGTGCCAGCAGTTTACGGACAGGGGGCACTGAAGCTTTCTTT. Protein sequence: CASSLRTGGTEAFF.